These 27 T cell receptor beta chains were sequenced from one sample in a study of cytomegalovirus exposure and HLA in healthy donors. PCR amplification relied on 60 Vbeta primers (plus 13 Jbeta primers). The table came from immunoSEQ multiplex PCR; TCRdb's copy has only in-frame clones and leaves some out. The sample includes approximately 130,000 clones, 75% of them seen just once. The material sequenced was PBMCs. These receptors all stem from a man younger than 45 in good health and CMV-seronegative.

The J gene is TRBJ2-1, the V gene TRBV7-6; 14 bases are a match to TRBD2. The ends lost 5 bases at V and 4 bases at J; junction bases unmatched: 4. Germline CDR1 and CDR2: SGHVS and FNYEAQ. The CDR3 has 16 residues. CDR3 region: CASSPGLAGAYNEQFF. Here the CDR3 DNA reads TGTGCCAGCAGCCCGGGACTAGCGGGAGCGTACAATGAGCAGTTCTTC.

J is TRBJ1-6 and V is TRBV10-3; no clear D. The germline V gene encodes CDR1 ENHRY and CDR2 SYGVKD. V lost 2 bases and J lost 8, with 10 bases in between. The CDR3 consists of 14 residues. CDR3 sequence reads: CAISEREGYSPLHF. CDR3 coding DNA: TGTGCCATCAGTGAGCGGGAGGGATATTCACCCCTCCACTTT.

The V and J genes are TRBV6-6 and TRBJ1-2, with 7 positions matching TRBD1. In germline, CDR1 is MNHNY, CDR2 SVGAGI (reference sequence). V shed 4 bases and J 5 bases; nucleotides not matched to a gene: 7. CDR3 size: 14 residues. CDR3 loop: CASSFPGTAYGYTF. The CDR3 region has the DNA TGTGCCAGCAGTTTCCCCGGGACAGCATATGGCTACACCTTC.

This chain links TRBV27 with TRBJ2-7; D remains ambiguous. V was clipped by 5 bases and J by 2 bases, with 13 bases between them. The CDR3 consists of 14 residues. Per the germline V gene, CDR1 is MNHEY and CDR2 is SMNVEV (reference sequence). CDR3 loop: CASSPVSIAYEQYF. DNA of the CDR3: TGTGCCAGCAGTCCCGTTAGTATTGCCTACGAGCAGTACTTC.

The J gene is TRBJ1-4, the V gene TRBV10-3, with a weak D call TRBD1 (6 bases). The CDR3 covers 15 residues. Germline values: CDR1 ENHRY, CDR2 SYGVKD. V was shortened by 2 bases and J by 0 bases, with 7 bases between the two germline ends. CDR3: CAISEEGATNEKLFF. CDR3 DNA: TGTGCCATCAGTGAGGAGGGGGCAACTAATGAAAAACTGTTTTTT.

The rearrangement links TRBV7-9 to TRBJ2-2; the match to TRBD1 covers 8 bases. With 5 bases clipped from V and 2 bases from J, the junction kept 10 bases outside the gene matches. Looked up from germline, CDR1 is SEHNR and CDR2 is FQNEAQ (reference sequence). The CDR3 has 17 residues. The CDR3 loop reads CASSPAGTGVNTGELFF. CDR3 bases: TGTGCCAGCAGCCCCGCCGGGACAGGAGTAAACACCGGGGAGCTGTTTTTT.

The chain links TRBV28 to TRBJ1-2; the match to TRBD1 covers 7 bases. This CDR3 contains 14 residues. Germline values: CDR1 MDHEN, CDR2 SYDVKM. V lost 5 bases to trimming and J lost 6 bases; unmatched junction nucleotides: 9. The CDR3 region is CASSPSGQVHGYTF. CDR3 nucleotides: TGTGCCAGCAGTCCTAGTGGACAGGTGCATGGCTACACCTTC.

This sequence joins TRBV18 and TRBJ1-5; perhaps TRBD1 as D (5 bases). V was cut by 4 bases and J by 5 bases, with 15 bases left in between. In germline, CDR1 is KGHSH, CDR2 LQKENI. The CDR3 sequence is 15 residues long. Here the CDR3 DNA reads TGTGCCAGCTCACAGGTTATGGCGGGGGATCAGCCCCAGCATTTT. Its protein is CASSQVMAGDQPQHF.

The chain links TRBV19 to TRBJ2-7; 7 bases map to TRBD1. V was pared by 6 bases and J by 0 bases, with 5 bases of the junction left unmatched. The V gene's germline CDR1 is LNHDA and CDR2 SQIVND (reference sequence). This CDR3 is built from 14 residues. CDR3 coding DNA: TGTGCCAGTAGCCTACAGGGGAACTCCTACGAGCAGTACTTC. It yields the protein CASSLQGNSYEQYF. Variable domain in full (rest from reference TRBV19 and TRBJ2-7): DGGITQSPKYLFRKEGQNVTLSCEQNLNHDAMYWYRQDPGQGLRLIYYSQIVNDFQKGDIAEGYSVSREKKESFPLTVTSAQKNPTAFYLCASSLQGNSYEQYFGPGTRLTVT.

The chain recombines TRBV6-5 with TRBJ2-5; TRBD2 matches 8 bases. Germline CDR1 is MNHEY and CDR2 is SVGAGI. The CDR3 spans 14 residues. Losses at the gene ends were 4 bases for V and 3 bases for J; bases not matched to a gene: 4. CDR3 residues: CASSSREGKETQYF. The CDR3 coding sequence is TGTGCCAGCAGTTCTCGGGAGGGGAAAGAGACCCAGTACTTC.

V gene TRBV6-1 combines with J gene TRBJ2-7, with 8 bases fitting TRBD1. Germline trimming cut 6 bases from V and 3 bases from J; bases unmatched to any gene: 10. Germline CDR1 is MNHNS and CDR2 is SASEGT. CDR3 length: 15 amino acids. The CDR3 region has the DNA TGTGCCAGCAGCCTGTACGTACAGGGGGACTACGAGCAGTACTTC. This translates into CASSLYVQGDYEQYF.

V and J are TRBV7-2 and TRBJ2-1; D is possibly TRBD1 (6 bases). The CDR3 is 13 residues long. Germline V CDR1 and CDR2: SGHTA, FQGNSA. V lost 1 base and J 5 bases, leaving 6 bases between the germline ends. The CDR3 DNA sequence: TGTGCCAGCAGCTTAGACAGGGACAATGAGCAGTTCTTC. Encoded protein: CASSLDRDNEQFF.

The chain combines TRBV29-1 with TRBJ2-1; 10 nucleotides match TRBD2. The germline V gene encodes CDR1 SQVTM and CDR2 ANQGSEA. Germline trimming cut 3 bases from V and 3 bases from J; bases unmatched to any gene: 11. This CDR3 is 17 amino acids long. The CDR3 reads CSVDSLAGASSYNEQFF. The DNA of the CDR3 is TGCAGCGTTGATAGTCTAGCGGGAGCCAGTAGCTACAATGAGCAGTTCTTC.

V and J are TRBV7-9 and TRBJ1-2, with TRBD1 identical over 8 bases. CDR3 size: 16 residues. Per germline, CDR1 SEHNR and CDR2 FQNEAQ (reference sequence). V shed 3 bases and J 3 bases; nucleotides not matched to a gene: 9. CDR3 sequence (DNA): TGTGCCAGCAGCTTTTTTCAGGGGGCAATTGACTATGGCTACACCTTC. It yields the protein CASSFFQGAIDYGYTF.

There are a few counts of this clone. The chain is built from TRBV6-1 and TRBJ2-5; D gene uncertain. The CDR3 is 12 amino acids. CDR1 and CDR2 from the germline V gene are MNHNS and SASEGT. Trimming removed 1 base at V and 5 bases at J, with 5 bases between. Here the CDR3 DNA reads TGTGCCAGCAGTGAAGTCGAGGAGACCCAGTACTTC. It specifies CASSEVEETQYF.

The rearrangement joins TRBV19 to TRBJ2-5; the match to TRBD1 covers 7 bases. This CDR3 spans 13 amino acids. Germline lookup yields CDR1 LNHDA and CDR2 SQIVND (reference sequence). J gave up 4 bases and V 3 bases, and 2 bases lay outside the gene matches. This CDR3 is CASSMAGGETQYF. The DNA for the CDR3 is TGTGCCAGTAGTATGGCAGGGGGAGAGACCCAGTACTTC.

This clone was seen a handful of times. The gene calls are TRBV2 and TRBJ2-1; D perhaps matches TRBD2 (7 bases). V was clipped by 6 bases and J by 9 bases, with 18 bases between them. The CDR3 contains 14 residues. Germline CDR1 and CDR2: SNHLY and FYNNEI. CDR3 loop: CASRMRGGRAEQFF. The CDR3 DNA follows: TGTGCCAGCAGAATGAGGGGGGGCCGGGCTGAGCAGTTCTTC.

The chain recombines TRBV29-1 with TRBJ2-1; 7 bases align to TRBD2. Unmatched junction bases numbered 9, after V lost 3 bases and J lost 4 bases. Germline CDR1 reads SQVTM; CDR2 reads ANQGSEA. CDR3 length: 15 amino acids. The CDR3: CSVESSGTIYNEQFF. The CDR3 DNA is TGCAGCGTTGAGTCTAGCGGTACAATTTACAATGAGCAGTTCTTC.

The CDR3 loop is CASSRGTYEQYF. The CDR3 DNA follows: TGTGCCAGCAGCAGGGGGACCTACGAGCAGTACTTC. This rearrangement joins TRBV28 to TRBJ2-7, with TRBD1 matching over 7 bases. This CDR3 has 12 amino acids. The junction had 1 base not matched to a gene; V was cut back by 6 bases and J by 2 bases. The germline gives CDR1 MDHEN, CDR2 SYDVKM.

The gene calls are TRBV11-2 and TRBJ2-3, with TRBD1 matching 8 bases. The CDR3 spans 16 residues. CDR1 SGHAT and CDR2 FQNNGV come from the germline V gene. Unmatched junction bases numbered 6, after V lost 4 bases and J lost 0 bases. CDR3 amino acids: CASSSRTGRSTDTQYF. CDR3 DNA: TGTGCCAGCAGCTCCCGGACAGGGAGAAGCACAGATACGCAGTATTTT.

This clone turned up a few times. The V and J genes are TRBV18 and TRBJ2-2; D possibly corresponds to TRBD1 (6 bases). Trimming removed 7 bases from V and 2 bases from J, with 14 bases in between. Germline values: CDR1 KGHSH, CDR2 LQKENI. The CDR3 is 15 residues long. The CDR3 loop reads CASFLGGVNTGELFF. The DNA for the CDR3 is TGTGCCAGCTTCCTAGGGGGAGTAAACACCGGGGAGCTGTTTTTT.

The rearrangement links TRBV4-1 to TRBJ2-1, with TRBD2 identical over 10 bases. Germline values: CDR1 MGHRA, CDR2 YSYEKL. Trimming at V came to 4 bases and at J to 8 bases, leaving 14 bases not matched to a gene. This CDR3 is 17 amino acids long. CDR3 loop: CASSPREAGGPIDEQFF. CDR3 nucleotides: TGCGCCAGCAGCCCGCGCGAAGCGGGGGGGCCCATCGATGAGCAGTTCTTC.

The gene calls are TRBV30 and TRBJ2-7; D not certain. Trimming left V 0 bases short and J 2 bases short, with 8 bases between. The CDR3 spans 13 residues. Germline V CDR1 and CDR2: GTSNPN, SVGIG (reference sequence). CDR3 coding DNA: TGTGCCTGGAGTGTCACAGAAACCTACGAGCAGTACTTC. Residues: CAWSVTETYEQYF.

This chain links TRBV5-1 with TRBJ2-2; a possible D gene is TRBD1 (5 bases). The V and J ends lost 6 bases and 0 bases respectively, with 9 bases between them. Per germline, CDR1 SGHRS and CDR2 YFSETQ. CDR3 length: 14 residues. The CDR3 here is CASKGSSNTGELFF. The CDR3 nucleotides read TGCGCCAGCAAGGGGTCCTCGAACACCGGGGAGCTGTTTTTT.

This chain connects TRBV30 to TRBJ2-2, with D maybe TRBD1 (6 bases). Trimming removed 2 bases from V and 0 bases from J, with 13 bases in between. CDR1 GTSNPN and CDR2 SVGIG come from the germline V gene (reference sequence). This CDR3 is 16 amino acids long. The CDR3 loop reads CAWSPGTNANTGELFF. The CDR3 DNA follows: TGTGCCTGGAGTCCCGGGACAAACGCGAACACCGGGGAGCTGTTTTTT.

The chain employs TRBV30 and TRBJ1-5, with unresolved D. The ends were cut back, 0 bases at V and 5 bases at J, with 11 bases in the middle. The CDR3 spans 14 residues. Germline assignment: CDR1 GTSNPN and CDR2 SVGIG (reference sequence). Here the CDR3 DNA reads TGTGCCTGGAGTGTCGCGGCTAACGATCAGCCCCAGCATTTT. Residues: CAWSVAANDQPQHF.

J is TRBJ2-1 and V is TRBV7-2; D possibly corresponds to TRBD2 (5 bases). This CDR3 is 14 amino acids long. Trimming took off 6 bases at V and 8 bases at J, with 17 bases between the two ends. Germline CDR1 and CDR2: SGHTA and FQGNSA. For the CDR3, the DNA is TGTGCCAGCAGTTCACCCGGCGGGTGGGATGAGCAGTTCTTC. This translates into CASSSPGGWDEQFF.